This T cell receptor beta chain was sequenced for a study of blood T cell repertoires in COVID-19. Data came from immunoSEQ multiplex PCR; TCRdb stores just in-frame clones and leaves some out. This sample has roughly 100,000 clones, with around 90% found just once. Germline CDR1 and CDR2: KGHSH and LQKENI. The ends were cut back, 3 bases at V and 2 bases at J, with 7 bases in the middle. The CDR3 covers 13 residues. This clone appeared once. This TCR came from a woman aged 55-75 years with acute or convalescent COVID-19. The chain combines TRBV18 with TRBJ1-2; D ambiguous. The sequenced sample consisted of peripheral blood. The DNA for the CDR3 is TGTGCCAGCTCACCGTTGGAGAACTATGGCTACACCTTC. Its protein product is CASSPLENYGYTF.